The rows below give T cell receptor beta chains drawn from one sample of a study of T cell repertoires in cytomegalovirus infection. For these receptors, no antigen is known. Via MiXCR, TCRdb re-called the reads, giving one row per CDR3 protein. The table records approximately 270,000 distinct CDR3 sequences, less than 25% of them present only once. Sequencing used cultured PBMCs, obtained from culture after CMV antigen stimulation. The receptors were sampled from a human donor in good health (CMV status not recorded). Some clones in this sample may be carry-over from other donors' samples. CDR3s include the opening cysteine and the closing phenylalanine or tryptophan. Each record gives: D gene, J gene, V gene, clone size, CDR3 DNA, CDR3 protein. The D gene is left open where the match is weak. Expanded clones get a size class; other rows say once, few or many, or leave the size out.

>-|TRBJ2-4|TRBV6-2/TRBV6-3|-
TGTGCCAGCAGTTCCCCCCTTTCAGCCAAAAACATTCAGTACTTC
CASSSPLSAKNIQYF
>TRBD1|TRBJ2-5|TRBV4-1|-
TGCGCCAGCAGCCAATATGGGACAGGGGACATAGAGACCCAGTACTTC
CASSQYGTGDIETQYF
>TRBD2|TRBJ2-1|TRBV7-9|many
TGTGCCAGCATCCCGGAGGGGACTAGCCTTTACAATGAGCAGTTCTTC
CASIPEGTSLYNEQFF
>TRBD2|TRBJ2-3|TRBV20-1|-
TGCAGTGCTAGGCCCATAGCGGGGAGGGGCACAGATACGCAGTATTTT
CSARPIAGRGTDTQYF
>TRBD2|TRBJ2-1|TRBV12-3/TRBV12-4|few
TGTGCCAGCAGCCCTGGACTAGCTAGGCTGGGGCAGTTCTTC
CASSPGLARLGQFF
>TRBD1|TRBJ1-2|TRBV7-9|many
TGTGCCAGCAGCCCGACAGGGAGCTATGGCTACACCTTC
CASSPTGSYGYTF
>-|TRBJ1-1|TRBV12-3/TRBV12-4|-
TGTGCCAGCAGTCCAATTAGGGGAAACACTGAAGCTTTCTTT
CASSPIRGNTEAFF
>TRBD1|TRBJ2-7|TRBV7-2|-
TGTGCCAGCACCACAAGAGTAGGACAGGGGTACGAGCAGTACTTC
CASTTRVGQGYEQYF
>-|TRBJ2-7|TRBV29-1|-
TGCAGCGTTGATAGCAGCTCAAGCTCCTACGAGCAGTACTTC
CSVDSSSSSYEQYF
>-|TRBJ1-1|TRBV28|-
TGTGCCAGCAATGAACAGGGACACCATTCGCGGTGGGCTTTCTTT
CASNEQGHHSRWAFF
>TRBD2|TRBJ2-1|TRBV7-2|many
TGTGCCAGCAGCATTAGCGGGAGAGGCGATGAGCAGTTCTTC
CASSISGRGDEQFF
>TRBD2|TRBJ2-7|TRBV28|many
TGTGCCACCAAAGAAGGAACTAGCGGGAGGGGGGAGCAGTACTTC
CATKEGTSGRGEQYF
>-|TRBJ2-2|TRBV6-6|-
TGTGCCAGCAGTTACTCCGGCGACACCGGGGAGCTGTTTTTT
CASSYSGDTGELFF
>TRBD2|TRBJ2-1|TRBV7-9|-
TGTGCCAGCAGCAAGATTTCTGGGACTAGCAGCTATGAGCAGTTCTTC
CASSKISGTSSYEQFF
>-|TRBJ2-7|TRBV2|-
TGTGCCAGCAGTGAAATGGGGGGAGGTGGCTACGAGCAGTACTTC
CASSEMGGGGYEQYF
>-|TRBJ1-6|TRBV7-8|many
TGTGCCAGCAGCTTAGAGGGGGTTCGGGCACCCCTCCACTTT
CASSLEGVRAPLHF
>TRBD2|TRBJ2-1|TRBV12-3/TRBV12-4|few
TGTGCCAGTTTCCTTCGGGCTAGCGGGAGTAGTGAGCAGTTCTTC
CASFLRASGSSEQFF
>TRBD1|TRBJ1-1|TRBV27|-
TGTGCCAGCAGTTTGGGGACAGTGTTGGACACTGAAGCTTTCTTT
CASSLGTVLDTEAFF
>TRBD1|TRBJ2-2|TRBV11-3|-
TGTGCCAGCAGCCCCCCCGGGACAGGGTGGGCCGGGGAGCTGTTTTTT
CASSPPGTGWAGELFF
>-|TRBJ1-1|TRBV12-3/TRBV12-4|many
TGTGCCAGCAGTTTAAATGGCGCTATGAACACTGAAGCTTTCTTT
CASSLNGAMNTEAFF